This is a list of T cell receptor beta chains from one sample in a study of control samples from healthy donors and cancer patients. Assay used: immunoSEQ multiplex PCR; TCRdb lists only in-frame clones, some missing. The sample holds around 72,000 clones, about four fifths seen once. The material sequenced was blood. These TCRs come from a man aged 50-59 years in good health. CDR3s include the opening cysteine and the closing phenylalanine or tryptophan. Each record gives: V gene, CDR3 length, D gene, J gene, clone size, CDR3 protein, CDR3 DNA. A D gene is named only where the DNA matches it firmly. A clone size is listed for some rows: how often the clone was seen (once, few, many), or a class if it is expanded.

v_call: TRBV10-3
cdr3_length: 15
d_call: TRBD2
j_call: TRBJ2-1
clone_size: -
cdr3_aa: CAIRDLAGAYNEQFF
cdr3_nt: TGTGCCATCAGGGATCTAGCGGGAGCTTACAATGAGCAGTTCTTC

v_call: TRBV13
cdr3_length: 13
d_call: -
j_call: TRBJ2-7
clone_size: -
cdr3_aa: CASSPTREYEQYF
cdr3_nt: TGTGCCAGCAGCCCCACCAGGGAATACGAGCAGTACTTC

v_call: TRBV4-1
cdr3_length: 14
d_call: -
j_call: TRBJ2-3
clone_size: once
cdr3_aa: CASSQDGAPDTQYF
cdr3_nt: TGCGCCAGCAGCCAAGACGGGGCTCCAGATACGCAGTATTTT

v_call: TRBV7-2
cdr3_length: 14
d_call: -
j_call: TRBJ1-5
clone_size: -
cdr3_aa: CASSYGNSNQPQHF
cdr3_nt: TGTGCCAGCAGCTACGGGAACAGCAATCAGCCCCAGCATTTT

v_call: TRBV5-6
cdr3_length: 13
d_call: TRBD1
j_call: TRBJ2-7
clone_size: -
cdr3_aa: CASSWDRTYEQYF
cdr3_nt: TGTGCCAGCAGCTGGGACAGGACCTACGAGCAGTACTTC

v_call: TRBV28
cdr3_length: 15
d_call: -
j_call: TRBJ1-3
clone_size: -
cdr3_aa: CASSFDRDKGNTIYF
cdr3_nt: TGTGCCAGCAGTTTCGACCGGGATAAGGGAAACACCATATATTTT

v_call: TRBV30
cdr3_length: 16
d_call: TRBD1
j_call: TRBJ2-6
clone_size: -
cdr3_aa: CAWSRDRGLGANVLTF
cdr3_nt: TGTGCCTGGAGCAGGGACAGGGGGCTTGGGGCCAACGTCCTGACTTTC

v_call: TRBV19
cdr3_length: 15
d_call: TRBD1
j_call: TRBJ2-2
clone_size: -
cdr3_aa: CASSIVNRGTGELFF
cdr3_nt: TGTGCCAGTAGTATAGTCAACAGGGGCACCGGGGAGTTGTTTTTT

v_call: TRBV4-3
cdr3_length: 16
d_call: -
j_call: TRBJ2-7
clone_size: -
cdr3_aa: CASSQEPGAGFYEQYF
cdr3_nt: TGCGCCAGCAGCCAAGAACCGGGGGCCGGGTTCTACGAGCAGTACTTC

v_call: TRBV11-2
cdr3_length: 15
d_call: -
j_call: TRBJ2-7
clone_size: -
cdr3_aa: CASSLFSQGFWEQYF
cdr3_nt: TGTGCCAGCAGCTTATTTTCACAGGGCTTTTGGGAGCAGTACTTC

v_call: TRBV18
cdr3_length: 14
d_call: TRBD1
j_call: TRBJ1-3
clone_size: -
cdr3_aa: CASSPTGAGNTIYF
cdr3_nt: TGTGCCAGCTCACCGACAGGGGCTGGAAACACCATATATTTT

v_call: TRBV7-2
cdr3_length: 15
d_call: -
j_call: TRBJ1-1
clone_size: -
cdr3_aa: CASSLTRRTNTEAFF
cdr3_nt: TGTGCCAGCAGCTTAACGCGACGGACGAACACTGAAGCTTTCTTT

v_call: TRBV2
cdr3_length: 15
d_call: TRBD2
j_call: TRBJ2-2
clone_size: once
cdr3_aa: CASSGGLGSTGELFF
cdr3_nt: TGTGCCAGCAGTGGTGGACTAGGGAGCACCGGGGAGCTGTTTTTT

v_call: TRBV5-5
cdr3_length: 14
d_call: TRBD1
j_call: TRBJ1-1
clone_size: -
cdr3_aa: CASSLGDSNTEAFF
cdr3_nt: TGTGCCAGCAGCTTGGGGGACAGCAACACTGAAGCTTTCTTT

v_call: TRBV6-1
cdr3_length: 17
d_call: TRBD1
j_call: TRBJ2-6
clone_size: -
cdr3_aa: CASSEITGGAGANVLTF
cdr3_nt: TGTGCCAGCAGTGAAATAACAGGGGGCGCTGGGGCCAACGTCCTGACTTTC

v_call: TRBV12-3/TRBV12-4
cdr3_length: 13
d_call: -
j_call: TRBJ2-7
clone_size: -
cdr3_aa: CASSFNRGVEQYF
cdr3_nt: TGTGCCAGCAGTTTCAACCGAGGAGTCGAGCAGTACTTC

v_call: TRBV12-3/TRBV12-4
cdr3_length: 11
d_call: -
j_call: TRBJ1-4
clone_size: -
cdr3_aa: CASAREEKLFF
cdr3_nt: TGTGCCAGCGCTCGGGAGGAAAAACTGTTTTTT

v_call: TRBV18
cdr3_length: 15
d_call: TRBD1
j_call: TRBJ1-2
clone_size: -
cdr3_aa: CASSSPTGSDYGYTF
cdr3_nt: TGTGCCAGCTCATCGCCGACAGGGTCCGACTATGGCTACACCTTC

v_call: TRBV7-9
cdr3_length: 13
d_call: -
j_call: TRBJ2-7
clone_size: few
cdr3_aa: CASSGQGWGEQYF
cdr3_nt: TGTGCCAGCAGTGGGCAGGGTTGGGGCGAGCAGTACTTC

v_call: TRBV5-1
cdr3_length: 15
d_call: TRBD1
j_call: TRBJ2-1
clone_size: medium-sized
cdr3_aa: CASSRGDREGNEQFF
cdr3_nt: TGCGCCAGCAGCCGAGGGGACAGGGAGGGGAATGAGCAGTTCTTC

v_call: TRBV7-3
cdr3_length: 15
d_call: -
j_call: TRBJ2-1
clone_size: -
cdr3_aa: CASSFTARARGWQFF
cdr3_nt: TGTGCCAGCAGCTTCACCGCACGGGCTCGAGGGTGGCAGTTCTTC

v_call: TRBV18
cdr3_length: 15
d_call: -
j_call: TRBJ2-2
clone_size: -
cdr3_aa: CASSPLEANTGELFF
cdr3_nt: TGTGCCAGCTCACCTCTAGAAGCGAACACCGGGGAGCTGTTTTTT

v_call: TRBV29-1
cdr3_length: 13
d_call: -
j_call: TRBJ1-3
clone_size: -
cdr3_aa: CSAIGPTGNTIYF
cdr3_nt: TGCAGCGCCATCGGGCCCACTGGAAACACCATATATTTT

v_call: TRBV18
cdr3_length: 13
d_call: -
j_call: TRBJ1-4
clone_size: -
cdr3_aa: CASSGPIREKLFF
cdr3_nt: TGTGCCAGCTCAGGGCCAATACGTGAAAAACTGTTTTTT

v_call: TRBV10-3
cdr3_length: 15
d_call: -
j_call: TRBJ2-7
clone_size: few
cdr3_aa: CAISEGYSGGYEQYF
cdr3_nt: TGTGCCATCAGTGAAGGCTATTCGGGTGGATACGAGCAGTACTTC

v_call: TRBV2
cdr3_length: 15
d_call: TRBD1
j_call: TRBJ2-2
clone_size: -
cdr3_aa: CASSERQGRTGELFF
cdr3_nt: TGTGCCAGCAGTGAAAGACAGGGGAGGACCGGGGAGCTGTTTTTT

v_call: TRBV7-2
cdr3_length: 16
d_call: -
j_call: TRBJ1-1
clone_size: -
cdr3_aa: CASSLGLAGGNTEAFF
cdr3_nt: TGTGCCAGCAGCTTAGGTCTGGCGGGGGGGAACACTGAAGCTTTCTTT

v_call: TRBV5-1
cdr3_length: 14
d_call: -
j_call: TRBJ1-3
clone_size: few
cdr3_aa: CASRRRSSGNTIYF
cdr3_nt: TGCGCCAGCAGACGACGGAGCTCTGGAAACACCATATATTTT

v_call: TRBV5-1
cdr3_length: 14
d_call: TRBD2
j_call: TRBJ2-7
clone_size: -
cdr3_aa: CASSETSGNYEQYF
cdr3_nt: TGCGCCAGCAGCGAAACTAGCGGGAACTACGAGCAGTACTTC

v_call: TRBV7-2
cdr3_length: 15
d_call: -
j_call: TRBJ1-1
clone_size: -
cdr3_aa: CASSQTWGGSTEAFF
cdr3_nt: TGTGCCAGCAGCCAAACCTGGGGGGGGAGCACTGAAGCTTTCTTT

v_call: TRBV2
cdr3_length: 16
d_call: -
j_call: TRBJ2-6
clone_size: -
cdr3_aa: CASSEGLLGGANVLTF
cdr3_nt: TGTGCCAGCAGTGAAGGGCTCCTTGGGGGGGCCAACGTCCTGACTTTC

v_call: TRBV7-9
cdr3_length: 15
d_call: -
j_call: TRBJ1-1
clone_size: -
cdr3_aa: CASTDGQGPNTEAFF
cdr3_nt: TGTGCCAGCACCGACGGGCAAGGACCGAACACTGAAGCTTTCTTT

v_call: TRBV4-2
cdr3_length: 14
d_call: TRBD1
j_call: TRBJ1-1
clone_size: -
cdr3_aa: CASSQQDRGYEAFF
cdr3_nt: TGTGCCAGCAGCCAACAAGACAGGGGGTATGAAGCTTTCTTT

v_call: TRBV7-2
cdr3_length: 16
d_call: TRBD2
j_call: TRBJ2-3
clone_size: -
cdr3_aa: CASSLSSGRVTDTQYF
cdr3_nt: TGTGCCAGCAGCTTGTCTAGCGGGAGGGTCACAGATACGCAGTATTTT

v_call: TRBV29-1
cdr3_length: 11
d_call: -
j_call: TRBJ2-5
clone_size: -
cdr3_aa: CSVRGQETQYF
cdr3_nt: TGCAGCGTTCGGGGACAAGAGACCCAGTACTTC

v_call: TRBV11-3
cdr3_length: 13
d_call: TRBD1
j_call: TRBJ2-7
clone_size: -
cdr3_aa: CASRDRDSYEQYF
cdr3_nt: TGTGCCAGCAGGGACAGGGACTCCTACGAGCAGTACTTC

v_call: TRBV5-6
cdr3_length: 15
d_call: -
j_call: TRBJ1-5
clone_size: few
cdr3_aa: CASSGFRDTNQPQHF
cdr3_nt: TGTGCCAGCAGCGGCTTCCGGGATACCAATCAGCCCCAGCATTTT

v_call: TRBV6-6
cdr3_length: 14
d_call: -
j_call: TRBJ1-4
clone_size: -
cdr3_aa: CASSFGQISEKLFF
cdr3_nt: TGTGCCAGCAGTTTTGGACAGATTAGTGAAAAACTGTTTTTT

v_call: TRBV3-1/TRBV3-2
cdr3_length: 12
d_call: -
j_call: TRBJ2-3
clone_size: -
cdr3_aa: CASSRASDTQYF
cdr3_nt: TGTGCCAGCAGCCGGGCGTCAGATACGCAGTATTTT

v_call: TRBV9
cdr3_length: 14
d_call: -
j_call: TRBJ1-4
clone_size: once
cdr3_aa: CASSVGTKNEKLFF
cdr3_nt: TGTGCCAGCAGCGTGGGGACGAAGAATGAAAAACTGTTTTTT

v_call: TRBV11-2
cdr3_length: 15
d_call: -
j_call: TRBJ2-3
clone_size: -
cdr3_aa: CASSLYSPLPDTQYF
cdr3_nt: TGTGCCAGCAGCTTATATAGCCCTCTGCCAGATACGCAGTATTTT

v_call: TRBV7-2
cdr3_length: 15
d_call: TRBD2
j_call: TRBJ2-7
clone_size: -
cdr3_aa: CASSPTSGNAYEQYF
cdr3_nt: TGCGCCAGCAGCCCCACTAGCGGGAACGCCTACGAGCAGTACTTC

v_call: TRBV5-1
cdr3_length: 15
d_call: TRBD2
j_call: TRBJ2-2
clone_size: -
cdr3_aa: CASSLSGGSAGELFF
cdr3_nt: TGCGCCAGCAGCTTGTCGGGAGGGTCAGCCGGGGAGCTGTTTTTT

v_call: TRBV18
cdr3_length: 15
d_call: TRBD1
j_call: TRBJ2-2
clone_size: -
cdr3_aa: CASSQQGANTGELFF
cdr3_nt: TGTGCCAGCTCACAACAGGGGGCGAACACCGGGGAGCTGTTTTTT

v_call: TRBV5-1
cdr3_length: 13
d_call: -
j_call: TRBJ2-1
clone_size: -
cdr3_aa: CASSLALSGGEFF
cdr3_nt: TGCGCCAGCAGCTTGGCTTTGTCGGGGGGCGAGTTCTTC

v_call: TRBV6-5
cdr3_length: 13
d_call: -
j_call: TRBJ2-4
clone_size: -
cdr3_aa: CASVGTPGNIQYF
cdr3_nt: TGTGCCAGCGTGGGGACGCCGGGGAACATTCAGTACTTC

v_call: TRBV11-2
cdr3_length: 15
d_call: -
j_call: TRBJ1-2
clone_size: once
cdr3_aa: CASSQESRGLYGYTF
cdr3_nt: TGTGCCAGCAGCCAGGAGTCCCGCGGACTCTATGGCTACACCTTC

v_call: TRBV9
cdr3_length: 12
d_call: -
j_call: TRBJ2-3
clone_size: -
cdr3_aa: CASSVEGNTQYF
cdr3_nt: TGTGCCAGCAGCGTAGAGGGCAATACGCAGTATTTT

v_call: TRBV19
cdr3_length: 12
d_call: -
j_call: TRBJ1-1
clone_size: -
cdr3_aa: CASGRMNTEAFF
cdr3_nt: TGTGCCAGCGGGCGGATGAACACTGAAGCTTTCTTT

v_call: TRBV19
cdr3_length: 14
d_call: TRBD1
j_call: TRBJ2-5
clone_size: once
cdr3_aa: CASTGTGGGETQYF
cdr3_nt: TGTGCCAGTACCGGGACAGGGGGCGGTGAGACCCAGTACTTC

v_call: TRBV11-2
cdr3_length: 17
d_call: -
j_call: TRBJ2-3
clone_size: -
cdr3_aa: CASSLFPGTGSTDTQYF
cdr3_nt: TGTGCCAGCAGCTTATTCCCCGGGACTGGTAGCACAGATACGCAGTATTTT

v_call: TRBV4-3
cdr3_length: 19
d_call: -
j_call: TRBJ2-3
clone_size: -
cdr3_aa: CASSQDLSRSAINTDTQYF
cdr3_nt: TGCGCCAGCAGCCAAGATCTGAGCCGAAGCGCCATTAACACAGATACGCAGTATTTT

v_call: TRBV29-1
cdr3_length: 12
d_call: TRBD1
j_call: TRBJ2-1
clone_size: -
cdr3_aa: CSGQGAYNEQFF
cdr3_nt: TGCAGCGGACAGGGGGCCTACAATGAGCAGTTCTTC

v_call: TRBV29-1
cdr3_length: 14
d_call: TRBD1
j_call: TRBJ1-1
clone_size: -
cdr3_aa: CSAPGQGLNTEAFF
cdr3_nt: TGCAGCGCCCCCGGACAGGGATTGAACACTGAAGCTTTCTTT

v_call: TRBV6-2/TRBV6-3
cdr3_length: 17
d_call: TRBD2
j_call: TRBJ2-7
clone_size: -
cdr3_aa: CASSRPLLAGSGGEQYF
cdr3_nt: TGTGCCAGCAGTCGCCCTCTTTTAGCGGGATCAGGAGGGGAGCAGTACTTC

v_call: TRBV6-2/TRBV6-3
cdr3_length: 16
d_call: TRBD2
j_call: TRBJ2-3
clone_size: -
cdr3_aa: CASSYSSGGGTDTQYF
cdr3_nt: TGTGCCAGCAGTTACTCGTCCGGCGGGGGGACAGATACGCAGTATTTT

v_call: TRBV27
cdr3_length: 15
d_call: -
j_call: TRBJ1-1
clone_size: -
cdr3_aa: CASSARDGMNTEAFF
cdr3_nt: TGTGCCAGCAGCGCCCGGGACGGTATGAACACTGAAGCTTTCTTT

v_call: TRBV29-1
cdr3_length: 13
d_call: -
j_call: TRBJ2-1
clone_size: -
cdr3_aa: CSVEENTVVEQFF
cdr3_nt: TGCAGCGTTGAAGAAAATACAGTCGTTGAGCAGTTCTTC

v_call: TRBV18
cdr3_length: 13
d_call: -
j_call: TRBJ2-5
clone_size: -
cdr3_aa: CASSPGRGETQYF
cdr3_nt: TGTGCCAGCTCACCAGGACGGGGAGAGACCCAGTACTTC

v_call: TRBV21-1
cdr3_length: 18
d_call: -
j_call: TRBJ2-1
clone_size: once
cdr3_aa: CASSFPPTSGKIYNEQFF
cdr3_nt: TGTGCCAGCAGCTTTCCTCCGACTAGCGGGAAAATATACAATGAGCAGTTCTTC